This T cell receptor (beta chain) was recovered during a study of blood T cell repertoires in COVID-19. Libraries were prepared by immunoSEQ multiplex PCR; TCRdb keeps only in-frame clonotypes and omits some of them. The repertoire has approximately 82,000 clones, approximately 75% of them found once; the top ten carry about 12%. Germline loops: CDR1 WNHNN, CDR2 SYGVQD (reference sequence). The V and J ends lost 8 bases and 6 bases respectively, with 14 bases between them. This CDR3 region has 13 residues. Sequencing was carried out using peripheral blood. The V gene is TRBV10-1, the J gene TRBJ2-4; D perhaps matches TRBD1 (7 bases). This TCR was sampled from a human donor in a cohort sampled during active COVID-19. The CDR3 coding sequence is TGCGCCAGCGGGGGGACAGTACGAAACATTCAGTACTTC. This sequence encodes CASGGTVRNIQYF.